This T cell receptor beta chain appears in the sequencing data of a study of T cell repertoires in cytomegalovirus infection. The wider study: Carrying CMV and the relevant HLA type showed in public TCR beta signatures. Overall study results and limits: In two of eight donors, the top clonotype was HLA-C-restricted CMV-specific. Summed public TCR beta family frequency identified CMV carriers bearing the relevant HLA.

Germline loops: CDR1 SGHTA, CDR2 FQGNSA. V shed 0 bases and J shed 4 bases, with 13 bases lying between them. The length of the CDR3 is 17 residues. Many counts were recorded for this clonotype. Its antigen is currently unknown. TCRdb re-called the reads through MiXCR, storing one row per CDR3 protein. The sample yields roughly 630,000 distinct CDR3 sequences, roughly a quarter seen once. This clonotype was obtained from a human donor in good health (CMV status not recorded). Some clones in this sample may be carry-over from other donors' samples. V usage is TRBV7-2 and J usage is TRBJ2-6; D may match TRBD1 or TRBD2 (5 bases each). Sequenced sample: CD8+ T cells from PBMCs. CDR3 loop: CASSLASQGAGANVLTF. CDR3 coding DNA: TGTGCCAGCAGCTTAGCAAGTCAGGGAGCCGGGGCCAACGTCCTGACTTTC.